Listed here are 30 T cell receptor beta chains from one sample, sequenced in a study of early T cells in non-severe SARS-CoV-2 infection. Via MiXCR, TCRdb re-called the 5' RACE reads, giving one row per CDR3 protein. The table includes roughly 49,000 distinct CDR3 sequences, 3.5% to 4.5% detected once. Sequenced material: whole blood. Receptors were obtained from an adult who was a healthcare worker with PCR-confirmed SARS-CoV-2 infection or an uninfected control (not recorded which).

This clonotype was seen ten or more times. CDR3 coding DNA: TGTGCCAGCAGCATTAGCGGGAGGCCCAACAATGAGCAGTTCTTC. It is translated as CASSISGRPNNEQFF. The chain has TRBV7-8 and TRBJ2-1; 10 nucleotides align to TRBD2. CDR3 length equals 15 residues. Germline CDR1 reads SGHVS; CDR2 reads FQNEAQ. J lost 5 bases, V lost 5 bases, and 6 bases had no gene match.

This clonotype was picked up a small number of times. V and J are TRBV9 and TRBJ2-7, with 10 bases fitting TRBD2. Germline V gives CDR1 SGDLS, CDR2 YYNGEE. V was clipped by 1 base and J by 5 bases; unmatched bases: 3. CDR3 length: 14 residues. The CDR3 DNA reads as TGTGCCAGCAGCGTAACTAGCGGGATAGACGAGCAGTACTTC. It encodes CASSVTSGIDEQYF.

This clonotype has ten or more counts. This chain uses TRBV27 with TRBJ2-3; D is uncertain. The CDR3 loop spans 15 amino acids. Trimming stripped 4 bases from V and 2 bases from J, with 13 bases between. Germline lookup yields CDR1 MNHEY and CDR2 SMNVEV (reference sequence). The CDR3, as DNA: TGTGCCAGCAGTTCTTCATACGTCAACACAGATACGCAGTATTTT. The encoded protein is CASSSSYVNTDTQYF.

This clonotype has ten or more counts. This chain links TRBV4-2 with TRBJ1-1; D gene uncertain. V was cut by 0 bases and J by 4 bases, with 3 bases left in between. CDR3 length: 12 amino acids. The germline gives CDR1 LGHNA, CDR2 YNFKEQ. CDR3 DNA sequence: TGTGCCAGCAGCCAAGATGGCACTGAAGCTTTCTTT. Translation: CASSQDGTEAFF.

V usage is TRBV12-3 or TRBV12-4 and J usage is TRBJ2-1; D unclear. With 6 bases removed from V and 7 bases from J, the gap between germline ends came to 10 bases. The CDR3 spans 12 residues. CDR3 loop: CASRPSENEQFF. The CDR3 DNA reads as TGTGCCAGCAGACCCTCTGAAAATGAGCAGTTCTTC.

Only a few counts were recorded for this clonotype. The chain recombines TRBV10-2 with TRBJ1-5, with 10 bases fitting TRBD1. V lost 5 bases, J lost 4 bases, and 8 bases stayed unmatched. The CDR3 length is 16 residues. The germline V gene has CDR1 WSHSY and CDR2 SAAADI. CDR3 in amino acids: CASSQTGGAGNQPQHF. Here the CDR3 DNA reads TGCGCCAGCAGTCAGACAGGGGGCGCGGGGAATCAGCCCCAGCATTTT.

This clonotype came up many times. The chain is built from TRBV7-2 and TRBJ2-3, with TRBD2 matching 8 bases. V was pared by 5 bases and J by 5 bases, with 9 bases of the junction left unmatched. Looked up from germline, CDR1 is SGHTA and CDR2 is FQGNSA. The CDR3 contains 15 residues. The CDR3 nucleotides read TGTGCCAGCAGCAAAGGCGGGGGGCCGGGAGATACGCAGTATTTT. Its translation is CASSKGGGPGDTQYF.

This clonotype was observed at least ten times. The rearrangement links TRBV12-3 or TRBV12-4 to TRBJ2-1; TRBD2 matches 10 bases. V dropped 5 bases and J dropped 5; count of bases not matched to a gene: 6. The CDR3 extends over 15 amino acids. The CDR3 nucleotides are TGTGCCAGCAGTCCAGCGGGGGGGCCAGACAATGAGCAGTTCTTC. It is translated as CASSPAGGPDNEQFF.

This clonotype has at least ten counts. The V and J genes are TRBV11-2 and TRBJ1-2, with D unresolved. This CDR3 region has 13 residues. V lost 8 bases to trimming and J lost 8 bases, with 18 bases between them. Germline CDR1 is SGHAT and CDR2 is FQNNGV. The CDR3 region has the DNA TGTGCCAGCCGCACTTGGAGGGAAGAGGGCTACACCTTC. It translates to CASRTWREEGYTF.

This rearrangement joins TRBV3-1 to TRBJ1-2; no reliable D call. This CDR3 contains 13 residues. CDR1 and CDR2 from the germline V gene are LGHDT and YNNKEL (reference sequence). V was shortened by 2 bases and J by 5 bases, with 9 bases between the two germline ends. CDR3 DNA sequence: TGTGCCAGCAGCCAACCAGGAGCGTATGGCTACACCTTC. Translating it yields CASSQPGAYGYTF.

The gene calls are TRBV7-8 and TRBJ1-1, with D possibly being TRBD1 (6 bases). V was pared by 5 bases and J by 5 bases, with 15 bases between. CDR3 length equals 14 residues. CDR1 is SGHVS and CDR2 is FQNEAQ in the germline V gene. CDR3 amino acids: CASSTHRVGTEAFF. As DNA, the CDR3 is TGTGCCAGCAGCACCCACAGGGTAGGGACTGAAGCTTTCTTT.

This clonotype has ten or more counts. The V gene is TRBV7-2, the J gene TRBJ1-3; no clear D. The CDR3 spans 13 residues. The V and J ends lost 4 bases and 4 bases respectively, with 8 bases between them. Germline V gene sequence: CDR1 SGHTA, CDR2 FQGNSA. For the CDR3, the DNA is TGTGCCAGCAGCTCCCATCCAGGAAACACCATATATTTT. Protein sequence: CASSSHPGNTIYF. The variable domain in full, completed from reference TRBV7-2 and TRBJ1-3, reads GAGVSQSPSNKVTEKGKDVELRCDPISGHTALYWYRQSLGQGLEFLIYFQGNSAPDKSGLPSDRFSAERTGGSVSTLTIQRTQQEDSAVYLCASSSHPGNTIYFGEGSWLTVV.

This clonotype was detected many times. The chain is built from TRBV18 and TRBJ1-2; D perhaps matches TRBD1 (5 bases). Trimming removed 6 bases at V and 5 bases at J, with 13 bases between. This CDR3 is 13 amino acids long. In germline, CDR1 is KGHSH, CDR2 LQKENI. For the CDR3, the DNA is TGTGCCAGCTCCGAGGGCAGGGAGTATGGCTACACCTTC. It encodes CASSEGREYGYTF.

This clonotype occurred many times. The rearrangement joins TRBV9 to TRBJ1-6; the D gene is possibly TRBD1 (6 bases). Between the trimmed V and J ends, which lost 0 bases and 9 bases, there was a span of 13 bases. This CDR3 is 15 amino acids long. CDR1 is SGDLS and CDR2 is YYNGEE in the germline V gene. CDR3 loop: CASSVGEGRGSPLHF. The CDR3 DNA follows: TGTGCCAGCAGCGTAGGGGAGGGCAGGGGTTCACCCCTCCACTTT.

This clonotype has ten or more counts. The chain couples TRBV19 to TRBJ2-5; a weak D match, TRBD1 (6 bases). The CDR3 contains 14 residues. Germline V gene lookup returns CDR1 LNHDA and CDR2 SQIVND (reference sequence). V was trimmed by 8 bases and J by 5 bases, leaving 18 bases between them. The CDR3 loop is CASADSQFEETQYF. In DNA form, the CDR3 reads TGTGCCAGTGCGGACAGTCAGTTTGAGGAGACCCAGTACTTC.

This clonotype was seen ten or more times. The chain combines TRBV9 with TRBJ2-3; D remains unclear. The CDR3 extends over 16 amino acids. Germline-derived CDR1 and CDR2 are SGDLS and YYNGEE. The V end was cut by 0 bases, the J end by 2 bases, with 13 bases between. CDR3 protein: CASSVDMGINTDTQYF. CDR3 in DNA: TGTGCCAGCAGCGTAGACATGGGCATTAACACAGATACGCAGTATTTT.

This clonotype came up a few times. This sequence joins TRBV7-9 and TRBJ1-4; D not certain. Trimming cost V 5 bases and J 2 bases, with 9 bases left between them. CDR1 is SEHNR, CDR2 FQNEAQ, per germline (reference sequence). The CDR3 has 14 amino acids. The DNA for the CDR3 is TGTGCCAGCAGCCGTAGTAGTACTAATGAAAAACTGTTTTTT. Its protein is CASSRSSTNEKLFF.

This clonotype was recorded at least ten times. This chain joins TRBV20-1 and TRBJ1-1, with no clear D. V lost 0 bases, J lost 1 base, and 18 bases lay in between. The CDR3 consists of 17 residues. CDR1 and CDR2 (germline): DFQATT, SNEGSKA (reference sequence). Here the CDR3 reads CSARDMVNWEANTEAFF. The CDR3 DNA follows: TGCAGTGCTAGAGATATGGTGAACTGGGAGGCGAACACTGAAGCTTTCTTT.

This clonotype was seen a handful of times. J is TRBJ2-7 and V is TRBV15; a weak D match, TRBD1 (6 bases). CDR1 is LNHNV and CDR2 is YYDKDF in the germline V gene (reference sequence). V was shortened by 0 bases and J by 5 bases, with 11 bases between the two germline ends. This CDR3 comprises 14 residues. CDR3 nucleotides: TGTGCCACCAGCAGAGATCGCAGGGGACACGAGCAGTACTTC. It is translated as CATSRDRRGHEQYF.

The J gene is TRBJ2-3, the V gene TRBV10-1; 9 bases match TRBD2. CDR1 and CDR2 from the germline V gene are WNHNN and SYGVQD (reference sequence). After removal of 11 bases from V and 3 bases from J, the junction contained 9 bases not matched to a gene. This CDR3 has 14 amino acids. The CDR3, as DNA: TGCGCCGGGCCTAGCGGGAAATTTACAGATACGCAGTATTTT. As protein: CAGPSGKFTDTQYF.

This clonotype was detected ten times or more. The genes are TRBV19 and TRBJ2-3; D possibly corresponds to TRBD1 (5 bases). V lost 0 bases and J 5 bases, leaving 9 bases between the germline ends. The CDR3 covers 14 residues. Looked up from germline, CDR1 is LNHDA and CDR2 is SQIVND (reference sequence). CDR3 sequence reads: CASSIDRVRDTQYF. The CDR3 DNA sequence: TGTGCCAGTAGTATAGACAGGGTACGAGATACGCAGTATTTT.

V is TRBV27 and J is TRBJ1-5; no reliable D call. Germline loops: CDR1 MNHEY, CDR2 SMNVEV (reference sequence). V lost 5 bases and J 0 bases, leaving 8 bases between the germline ends. The CDR3 contains 14 residues. The CDR3 bases are TGTGCCAGCAGTCCTTTCTCTAGCAATCAGCCCCAGCATTTT. Protein product: CASSPFSSNQPQHF.

This clonotype was seen repeatedly, ten times or more. This chain joins TRBV20-1 and TRBJ2-7; 11 positions agree with TRBD2. V lost 0 bases and J lost 7; bases outside the gene matches: 11. CDR1 is DFQATT, CDR2 SNEGSKA, per germline (reference sequence). This CDR3 spans 16 amino acids. The CDR3 spells CSARDPLASGRREQYF. The CDR3, as DNA: TGCAGTGCTAGAGATCCCCTAGCTAGCGGGAGGAGAGAGCAGTACTTC.

In this sample, this clonotype turned up many times. The chain recombines TRBV6-6 with TRBJ2-7; a possible D gene is TRBD2 (6 bases). Looked up from germline, CDR1 is MNHNY and CDR2 is SVGAGI (reference sequence). V lost 5 bases to trimming and J lost 5 bases, with 16 bases between them. This CDR3 has 14 amino acids. The CDR3 reads CASSRDFSGNEQYF. The DNA of the CDR3 is TGTGCCAGCAGTCGGGATTTTAGCGGAAACGAGCAGTACTTC.

This clonotype has a count of ten or more. V usage is TRBV5-4 and J usage is TRBJ2-1; 7 nucleotides agree with TRBD2. The V segment lost 4 bases and the J segment 0 bases; nucleotides outside the gene matches: 7. Germline V lookup: CDR1 SGHNT, CDR2 YYREEE (reference sequence). The CDR3 loop spans 16 amino acids. The CDR3 DNA is TGTGCCAGCAGCCCGGGGGGTCAGAGCTCCTACAATGAGCAGTTCTTC. Residues: CASSPGGQSSYNEQFF.

The V call is TRBV6-6, the J call TRBJ2-5; 8 bases align to TRBD1. Germline CDR1 and CDR2: MNHNY and SVGAGI (reference sequence). The CDR3 contains 16 residues. J gave up 2 bases and V 2 bases, and 7 bases lay outside the gene matches. The CDR3 spells CASSYRTGLSQETQYF. DNA for the CDR3: TGTGCCAGCAGTTACCGGACAGGGCTGAGTCAAGAGACCCAGTACTTC.

This clonotype was counted ten times or more. The chain uses TRBV5-5 and TRBJ1-5, with D unresolved. Germline V gives CDR1 SGHKS, CDR2 YYEKEE (reference sequence). Deletions cut 0 bases from V and 0 bases from J, with 13 bases between. The CDR3 has 17 amino acids. CDR3 nucleotides: TGTGCCAGCAGCTTGGCGGCAGGACCATATAGCAATCAGCCCCAGCATTTT. Its translation: CASSLAAGPYSNQPQHF. Based on the CDR3 plus reference TRBV5-5 and TRBJ1-5, the full variable domain is DAGVTQSPTHLIKTRGQQVTLRCSPISGHKSVSWYQQVLGQGPQFIFQYYEKEERGRGNFPDRFSARQFPNYSSELNVNALLLGDSALYLCASSLAAGPYSNQPQHFGDGTRLSIL.

As concerns this clonotype: It may be a read error: a sequence one base away is much more abundant. The chain joins TRBV2 to TRBJ2-2; unclear D gene. Trimming pared 4 bases from V and 2 bases from J, leaving 8 bases between. This CDR3 has 14 amino acids. In germline, CDR1 is SNHLY, CDR2 FYNNEI. CDR3 in amino acids: CASSVGPNTGELFF. The CDR3 DNA sequence: TGTGCCAGCAGTGTGGGCCCAAACACCGGGGAGCTGTTTTTT.

This clonotype occurred a few times. The genes are TRBV10-3 and TRBJ2-1; 11 bases are shared with TRBD2. V lost 4 bases, J lost 5 bases, and 1 base stayed unmatched. There are 14 residues in the CDR3. Germline lookup yields CDR1 ENHRY and CDR2 SYGVKD. The CDR3 sequence: CAISVAGGNNEQFF. DNA for the CDR3: TGTGCCATCAGTGTAGCGGGGGGGAACAATGAGCAGTTCTTC.

This clonotype was picked up many times. The chain carries TRBV27 and TRBJ2-7, with unresolved D. This CDR3 comprises 11 residues. Germline-derived CDR1 and CDR2 are MNHEY and SMNVEV (reference sequence). V lost 5 bases, J lost 3 bases, and 5 bases lay in between. CDR3 in amino acids: CASSTDYEQYF. Written as DNA, the CDR3 is TGTGCCAGCAGTACAGACTACGAGCAGTACTTC.